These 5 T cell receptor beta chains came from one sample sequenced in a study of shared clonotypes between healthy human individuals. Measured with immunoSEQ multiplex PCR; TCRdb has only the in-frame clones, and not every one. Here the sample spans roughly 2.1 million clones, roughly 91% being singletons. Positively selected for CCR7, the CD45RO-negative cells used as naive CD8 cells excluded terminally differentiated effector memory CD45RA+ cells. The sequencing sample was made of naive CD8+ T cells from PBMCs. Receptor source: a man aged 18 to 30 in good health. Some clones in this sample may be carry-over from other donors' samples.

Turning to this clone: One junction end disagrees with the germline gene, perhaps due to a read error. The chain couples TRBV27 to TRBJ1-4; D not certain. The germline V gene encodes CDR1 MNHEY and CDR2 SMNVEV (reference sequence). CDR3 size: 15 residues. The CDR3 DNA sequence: TGTGCCAGCAGTTCCTTTACCGCGGGTAATGAAAATCTGTTTTTT. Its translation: CASSSFTAGNENLFF.

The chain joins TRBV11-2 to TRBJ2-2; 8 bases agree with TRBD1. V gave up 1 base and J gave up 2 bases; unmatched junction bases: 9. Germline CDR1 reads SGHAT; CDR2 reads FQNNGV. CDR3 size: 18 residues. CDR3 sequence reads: CASSLVLMDRDNTGELFF. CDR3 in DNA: TGTGCCAGCAGCTTAGTCTTGATGGACAGGGACAACACCGGGGAGCTGTTTTTT.

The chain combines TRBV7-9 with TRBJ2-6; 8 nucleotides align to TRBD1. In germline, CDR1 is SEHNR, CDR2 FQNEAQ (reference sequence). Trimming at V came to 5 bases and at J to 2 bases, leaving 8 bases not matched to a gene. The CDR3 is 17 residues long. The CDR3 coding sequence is TGTGCCAGCAGCATAGACACGACAGGGGCTGGGGCCAACGTCCTGACTTTC. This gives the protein CASSIDTTGAGANVLTF.

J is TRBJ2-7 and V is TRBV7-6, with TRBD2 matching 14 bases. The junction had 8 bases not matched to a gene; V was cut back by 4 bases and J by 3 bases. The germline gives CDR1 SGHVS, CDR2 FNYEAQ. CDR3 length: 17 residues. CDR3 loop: CASSSRSGTSGSYEQYF. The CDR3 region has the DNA TGTGCCAGCAGCTCAAGATCCGGGACTAGCGGGAGCTACGAGCAGTACTTC.

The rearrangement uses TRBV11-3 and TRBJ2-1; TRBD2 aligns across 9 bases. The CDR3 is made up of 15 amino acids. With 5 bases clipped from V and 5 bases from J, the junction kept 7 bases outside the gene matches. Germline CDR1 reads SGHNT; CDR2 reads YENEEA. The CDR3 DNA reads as TGTGCCAGCAGCAACCGACTAGCGGAACACAATGAGCAGTTCTTC. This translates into CASSNRLAEHNEQFF.